The source of this T cell receptor beta chain is a study of shared clonotypes between healthy human individuals. With 4 bases clipped from V and 8 bases from J, the junction kept 16 bases outside the gene matches. There are 17 residues in the CDR3. Germline assignment: CDR1 KGHSH and CDR2 LQKENI. Notes on this clone: Its specificity is unknown.

Study-wide results and caveats: The sharing of 5% to 6.5% of naive CD4 clonotypes was seen across a few donors.

TCRdb's copy holds only in-frame clones and misses some; the assay was immunoSEQ multiplex PCR. The sample holds over 700,000 clones, over 60% seen once. The clonotype comes from a young woman in good health. Sequenced material: memory CD4+ T cells sorted from blood. The subset: CD45RA-negative fraction. This chain uses TRBV18 with TRBJ1-4; 7 positions agree with TRBD1. The CDR3 sequence: CASSLSFTGVYGEKLFF. The CDR3 DNA sequence: TGTGCCAGCTCACTCAGCTTCACAGGGGTATATGGAGAAAAACTGTTTTTT.